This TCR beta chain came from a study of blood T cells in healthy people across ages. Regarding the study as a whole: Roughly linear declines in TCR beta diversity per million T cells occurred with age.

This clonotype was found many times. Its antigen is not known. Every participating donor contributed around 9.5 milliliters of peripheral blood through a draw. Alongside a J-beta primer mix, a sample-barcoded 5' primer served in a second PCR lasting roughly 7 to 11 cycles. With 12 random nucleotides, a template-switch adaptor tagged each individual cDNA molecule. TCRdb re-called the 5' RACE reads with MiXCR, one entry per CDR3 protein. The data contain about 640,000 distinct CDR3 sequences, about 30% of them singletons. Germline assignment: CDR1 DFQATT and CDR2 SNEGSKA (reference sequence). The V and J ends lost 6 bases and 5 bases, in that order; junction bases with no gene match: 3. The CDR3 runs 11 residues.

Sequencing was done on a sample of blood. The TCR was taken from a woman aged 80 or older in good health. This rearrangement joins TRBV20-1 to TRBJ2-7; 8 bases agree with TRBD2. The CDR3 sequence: CSAGGVHEQYF. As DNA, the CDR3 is TGCAGTGCCGGGGGGGTCCACGAGCAGTACTTC.